One sample yielded the 11 T cell receptor beta chains listed below, sequenced in a study of cytomegalovirus exposure and HLA in healthy donors. This PCR relied on a set of 60 Vbeta primers and 13 Jbeta primers. The assay was immunoSEQ multiplex PCR, and TCRdb's table has in-frame clones only and misses some. In total, the table holds 180,000 or so clones. Sequenced sample: PBMCs. These receptors were obtained from a boy between 10 and 17 years old in good health and CMV-seronegative.

The rearrangement links TRBV29-1 to TRBJ2-7, with D perhaps TRBD1 (5 bases). Germline assignment: CDR1 SQVTM and CDR2 ANQGSEA. The CDR3 runs to 13 residues. The CDR3 DNA reads as TGCAAGGGGCCCGTTCGACAGTCCTACGAGCAGTACTTC. This gives the protein CKGPVRQSYEQYF.

This chain connects TRBV6-5 to TRBJ2-7; D call uncertain. The V end was cut by 2 bases, the J end by 11 bases, with 10 bases between. CDR1 is MNHEY and CDR2 is SVGAGI in the germline V gene. The CDR3 length is 11 residues. The CDR3 spells CASSYGFQKYF. The CDR3 nucleotides read TGTGCCAGCAGTTACGGTTTCCAGAAGTACTTC.

The gene calls are TRBV15 and TRBJ1-2; D not certain. Looked up from germline, CDR1 is LNHNV and CDR2 is YYDKDF (reference sequence). V lost 0 bases and J lost 6, with 5 bases in between. The CDR3 covers 12 residues. CDR3 loop: CATSREQNGYTF. CDR3 coding DNA: TGTGCCACCAGCAGAGAACAGAATGGCTACACCTTC. Looking up the rest from reference TRBV15 and TRBJ1-2 gives the full variable domain: DAMVIQNPRYQVTQFGKPVTLSCSQTLNHNVMYWYQQKSSQAPKLLFHYYDKDFNNEADTPDNFQSRRPNTSFCFLDIRSPGLGDTAMYLCATSREQNGYTFGSGTRLTVV.

The chain links TRBV5-4 to TRBJ2-1; 10 bases line up with TRBD2. Germline V gene data show CDR1 as SGHNT and CDR2 as YYREEE (reference sequence). Unmatched junction bases numbered 18, after V lost 5 bases and J lost 10 bases. The CDR3 has 17 residues. The CDR3 is CASSPFSAGGPSREQFF. The CDR3 DNA reads as TGTGCCAGCAGTCCGTTCTCAGCGGGGGGGCCATCGCGGGAGCAGTTCTTC.

The V and J genes are TRBV25-1 and TRBJ2-1, with 9 positions matching TRBD1. V dropped 0 bases and J dropped 9; count of bases not matched to a gene: 6. CDR1 and CDR2 from the germline V gene are MGHDK and SYGVNS. The CDR3 is 15 residues long. The CDR3 DNA is TGTGCCAGCAGTGAATATGGGACAGGGAGTGGTGAGCAGTTCTTC. Its translation: CASSEYGTGSGEQFF.

The rearrangement uses TRBV19 and TRBJ1-4; D is possibly TRBD1 (6 bases). Trimming cost V 5 bases and J 8 bases, with 21 bases left between them. The CDR3 has 16 residues. CDR1 is LNHDA, CDR2 SQIVND, per germline (reference sequence). CDR3 protein: CASSPIWEQGREKLFF. In nucleotides, the CDR3 is TGTGCCAGTAGTCCTATCTGGGAACAGGGCAGGGAAAAACTGTTTTTT.

The chain joins TRBV30 to TRBJ1-5, with a possible D match to TRBD1 (6 bases). The CDR3 covers 14 residues. V was trimmed by 7 bases and J by 3 bases, leaving 16 bases between them. Germline lookup yields CDR1 GTSNPN and CDR2 SVGIG (reference sequence). CDR3 sequence reads: CASSQGALNQPQHF. CDR3 coding DNA: TGTGCCTCCTCACAGGGAGCCCTCAATCAGCCCCAGCATTTT.

The genes are TRBV7-3 and TRBJ2-2; TRBD2 agrees at 8 bases. Trimming cost V 10 bases and J 5 bases; bases outside gene matches: 3. This CDR3 is 12 amino acids long. The germline V gene encodes CDR1 SGHTA and CDR2 FQGTGA. The CDR3 bases are TGTGCCACCTCGGGGGGGACCGGGGAGCTGTTTTTT. Translating gives CATSGGTGELFF.

This chain links TRBV6-5 with TRBJ1-5; the D is unclear. In germline, CDR1 is MNHEY, CDR2 SVGAGI. The CDR3 is 13 amino acids. The V end was cut by 8 bases, the J end by 0 bases, with 8 bases between. This CDR3 reads CASQAYSNQPQHF. CDR3 sequence (DNA): TGTGCCAGCCAGGCGTATAGCAATCAGCCCCAGCATTTT.

Concerning this clone: The junction departs from the called germline gene at one end, perhaps through a read error. Other nucleotide sequences from this sample produce the same CDR3. The chain uses TRBV19 and TRBJ2-6, with unresolved D. This CDR3 has 15 residues. CDR1 is LNHDA and CDR2 is SQIVND in the germline V gene (reference sequence). The CDR3 reads CASSIVLSGANVLTF. The CDR3 DNA follows: TGTGCCAGTAGCATAGTTCTCTCTGGGGCCAACGTCCTGACTTTC.

The gene calls are TRBV28 and TRBJ1-4; D might be TRBD1 (5 bases). The V and J ends lost 6 bases and 3 bases respectively, with 14 bases between them. Germline V lookup: CDR1 MDHEN, CDR2 SYDVKM. This CDR3 spans 15 amino acids. The CDR3 DNA reads as TGTGCCAGCAGCACTCCGGGGGGATCTAATGAAAAACTGTTTTTT. Translated: CASSTPGGSNEKLFF.